Presented here are 14 T cell receptor beta chains from one specimen sequenced in a study of beta chain features in type 1 diabetes. Expressed TCRB transcripts were sequenced because the isolated RNA had all been reverse transcribed beforehand. The method was immunoSEQ multiplex PCR; TCRdb's version includes in-frame clones alone and lacks a portion of them. The sample lists just over 150,000 clones; 11% were seen once. Sequencing was done on a sample of central memory CD4+ T cells from blood. Receptors originate from a man between 18 and 29 years old in good health.

This clone turned up a few times. V gene TRBV29-1 combines with J gene TRBJ2-5; maybe TRBD1 (5 bases). The CDR3 is 14 amino acids. V lost 6 bases to trimming and J lost 2 bases, with 16 bases between them. Germline CDR1 reads SQVTM; CDR2 reads ANQGSEA. CDR3 coding DNA: TGCAGCGTGCCCCTAGGGGCATCTCAAGAGACCCAGTACTTC. Its protein product is CSVPLGASQETQYF.

The chain joins TRBV5-1 to TRBJ2-7; the D gene is possibly TRBD1 (6 bases). Per germline, CDR1 SGHRS and CDR2 YFSETQ. The CDR3 is 15 residues long. V was trimmed by 1 base and J by 3 bases, leaving 14 bases between them. CDR3 in amino acids: CASSLYQDSLYEQYF. As DNA, the CDR3 is TGCGCCAGCAGCTTGTACCAGGACAGCCTCTACGAGCAGTACTTC.

This chain links TRBV30 with TRBJ1-1, with D tentatively TRBD1 (5 bases). Looked up from germline, CDR1 is GTSNPN and CDR2 is SVGIG (reference sequence). This CDR3 has 12 amino acids. V shed 4 bases and J shed 11 bases, with 17 bases lying between them. The CDR3 nucleotides read TGTGCCTGGACTCCTAGGGGTCTTGAGGCTTTCTTT. Amino acid sequence: CAWTPRGLEAFF.

V gene TRBV7-2 combines with J gene TRBJ2-3; 10 bases are shared with TRBD2. Germline-derived CDR1 and CDR2 are SGHTA and FQGNSA. The CDR3 is 18 amino acids. The V segment lost 2 bases and the J segment 5 bases; nucleotides outside the gene matches: 13. The CDR3 here is CASSLTESASGGLDTQYF. DNA for the CDR3: TGTGCCAGCAGCTTAACGGAGTCCGCTAGCGGGGGCCTAGATACGCAGTATTTT. Drawing the rest from reference TRBV7-2 and TRBJ2-3, the complete variable domain is GAGVSQSPSNKVTEKGKDVELRCDPISGHTALYWYRQSLGQGLEFLIYFQGNSAPDKSGLPSDRFSAERTGGSVSTLTIQRTQQEDSAVYLCASSLTESASGGLDTQYFGPGTRLTVL.

The V call is TRBV28, the J call TRBJ2-1; 7 positions match TRBD1. CDR1 and CDR2 from the germline V gene are MDHEN and SYDVKM. This CDR3 is built from 15 residues. The trim removed 7 bases at V and 1 base at J, leaving 7 bases unmatched. The CDR3 sequence is CASISQGISYNEQFF. The CDR3 DNA is TGTGCCAGCATCTCACAGGGGATTTCCTACAATGAGCAGTTCTTC. Based on the CDR3 plus reference TRBV28 and TRBJ2-1, the full variable domain is DVKVTQSSRYLVKRTGEKVFLECVQDMDHENMFWYRQDPGLGLRLIYFSYDVKMKEKGDIPEGYSVSREKKERFSLILESASTNQTSMYLCASISQGISYNEQFFGPGTRLTVL.

This clone has a handful of counts. The chain recombines TRBV2 with TRBJ1-2; TRBD1 might be the D (5 bases). Trimming shortened V by 7 bases and J by 5 bases, and 20 bases separated the two germline ends. Germline-derived CDR1 and CDR2 are SNHLY and FYNNEI. The CDR3 has 15 amino acids. CDR3 region: CASTQLGRRGYGYTF. The CDR3 DNA is TGTGCCAGCACCCAATTGGGTAGACGGGGGTATGGCTACACCTTC. The whole variable domain, remainder taken from reference TRBV2 and TRBJ1-2, is EPEVTQTPSHQVTQMGQEVILRCVPISNHLYFYWYRQILGQKVEFLVSFYNNEISEKSEIFDDQFSVERPDGSNFTLKIRSTKLEDSAMYFCASTQLGRRGYGYTFGSGTRLTVV.

The sample holds one count of this clone. V gene TRBV7-2 combines with J gene TRBJ1-2; D unclear. The CDR3 has 12 amino acids. Trimming shortened V by 3 bases and J by 8 bases, and 10 bases separated the two germline ends. CDR1 and CDR2 (germline): SGHTA, FQGNSA. CDR3 DNA: TGTGCCAGCAGCTTGAGTACGGGAGGCTACACCTTC. As protein: CASSLSTGGYTF.

This clone was picked up many times. The rearrangement links TRBV10-3 to TRBJ2-7; TRBD1 is a possible D gene (6 bases). Germline CDR1 reads ENHRY; CDR2 reads SYGVKD. V was clipped by 0 bases and J by 10 bases, with 13 bases between them. The CDR3 loop spans 13 amino acids. The CDR3 here is CAISESVQGIQYF. CDR3 bases: TGTGCCATCAGTGAGTCAGTACAGGGCATACAGTACTTC.

The V and J genes are TRBV29-1 and TRBJ2-7; D possibly corresponds to TRBD2 (7 bases). This CDR3 is 11 amino acids long. CDR1 and CDR2 from the germline V gene are SQVTM and ANQGSEA. Trimming left V 4 bases short and J 7 bases short, with 11 bases between. The CDR3 loop is CSVGGGQEQYF. The CDR3 DNA reads TGCAGCGTTGGGGGGGGGCAAGAGCAGTACTTC.

The V call is TRBV6-1, the J call TRBJ2-7, with 9 nucleotides matching TRBD1. The CDR3 has 15 residues. J lost 5 bases, V lost 3 bases, and 8 bases had no gene match. Germline CDR1 MNHNS, CDR2 SASEGT. CDR3 sequence: CASSDPGTGNNEQYF. The CDR3 DNA follows: TGTGCCAGCAGTGATCCCGGGACAGGGAATAACGAGCAGTACTTC.

The chain couples TRBV5-1 to TRBJ2-7; 7 bases are shared with TRBD1. The V gene's germline CDR1 is SGHRS and CDR2 YFSETQ. This CDR3 has 13 residues. The junction had 3 bases not matched to a gene; V was cut back by 4 bases and J by 2 bases. The CDR3 spells CASSLTGTYEQYF. DNA of the CDR3: TGCGCCAGCAGCCTGACAGGGACCTACGAGCAGTACTTC.

The chain joins TRBV11-3 to TRBJ2-5; TRBD1 might be the D (6 bases). The CDR3 has 15 residues. Trimming stripped 1 base from V and 2 bases from J, with 11 bases between. CDR1 and CDR2 from the germline V gene are SGHNT and YENEEA. The CDR3 reads CASSLGTVGQETQYF. In DNA form, the CDR3 reads TGTGCCAGCAGCTTAGGGACAGTTGGGCAAGAGACCCAGTACTTC.

The chain couples TRBV29-1 to TRBJ2-3; the D call may be TRBD1 or TRBD2 (6 bases each). Germline V gene data show CDR1 as SQVTM and CDR2 as ANQGSEA. Trimming left V 6 bases short and J 0 bases short, with 16 bases between. The CDR3 has 15 residues. CDR3 region: CSVRLGGYSTDTQYF. Here the CDR3 DNA reads TGCAGCGTCCGCTTAGGGGGGTACAGCACAGATACGCAGTATTTT.

This clone was observed many times. The chain joins TRBV20-1 to TRBJ1-2; 8 bases align to TRBD1. This CDR3 contains 11 residues. Germline-derived CDR1 and CDR2 are DFQATT and SNEGSKA (reference sequence). Trimming took 6 bases from V and 8 from J; bases not matched to a gene: 5. CDR3 residues: CSANRGGGYTF. The DNA for the CDR3 is TGCAGTGCCAACAGGGGGGGCGGCTACACCTTC.